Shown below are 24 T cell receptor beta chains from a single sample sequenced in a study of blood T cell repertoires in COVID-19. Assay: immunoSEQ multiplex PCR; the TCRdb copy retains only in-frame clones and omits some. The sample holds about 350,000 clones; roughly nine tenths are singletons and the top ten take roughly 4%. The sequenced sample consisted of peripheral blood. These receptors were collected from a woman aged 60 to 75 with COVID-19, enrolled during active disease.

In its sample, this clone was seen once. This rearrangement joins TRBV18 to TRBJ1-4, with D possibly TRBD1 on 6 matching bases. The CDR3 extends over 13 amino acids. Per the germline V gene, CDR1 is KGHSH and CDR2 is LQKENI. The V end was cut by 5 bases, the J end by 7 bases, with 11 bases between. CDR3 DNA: TGTGCCAGCTCATCCGGACAGCCTGAAAAACTGTTTTTT. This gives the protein CASSSGQPEKLFF.

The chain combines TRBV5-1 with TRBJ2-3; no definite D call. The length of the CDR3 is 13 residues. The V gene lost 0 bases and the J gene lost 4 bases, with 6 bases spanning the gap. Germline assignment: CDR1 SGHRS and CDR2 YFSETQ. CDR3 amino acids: CASSLAEADTQYF. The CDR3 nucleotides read TGCGCCAGCAGCTTGGCCGAGGCAGATACGCAGTATTTT.

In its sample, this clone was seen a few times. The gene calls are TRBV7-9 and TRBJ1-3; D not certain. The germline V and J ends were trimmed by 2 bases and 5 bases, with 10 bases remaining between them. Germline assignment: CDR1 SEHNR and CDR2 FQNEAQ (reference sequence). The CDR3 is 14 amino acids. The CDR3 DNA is TGTGCCAGCAGCTTACTCAATCTAAGAAACACCATATATTTT. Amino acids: CASSLLNLRNTIYF.

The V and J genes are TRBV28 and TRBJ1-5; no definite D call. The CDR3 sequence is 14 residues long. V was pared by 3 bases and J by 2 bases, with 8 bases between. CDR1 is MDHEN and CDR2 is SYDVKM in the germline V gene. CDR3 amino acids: CASSLVAGNQPQHF. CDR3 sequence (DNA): TGTGCCAGCAGTTTGGTGGCCGGCAATCAGCCCCAGCATTTT. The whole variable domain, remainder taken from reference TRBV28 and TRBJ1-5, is DVKVTQSSRYLVKRTGEKVFLECVQDMDHENMFWYRQDPGLGLRLIYFSYDVKMKEKGDIPEGYSVSREKKERFSLILESASTNQTSMYLCASSLVAGNQPQHFGDGTRLSIL.

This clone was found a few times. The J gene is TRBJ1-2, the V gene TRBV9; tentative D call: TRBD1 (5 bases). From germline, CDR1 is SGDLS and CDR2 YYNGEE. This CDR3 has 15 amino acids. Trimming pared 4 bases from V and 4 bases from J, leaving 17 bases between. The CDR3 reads CASSPSGGTAYGYTF. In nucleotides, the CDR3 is TGTGCCAGCAGCCCTTCTGGAGGGACGGCCTATGGCTACACCTTC.

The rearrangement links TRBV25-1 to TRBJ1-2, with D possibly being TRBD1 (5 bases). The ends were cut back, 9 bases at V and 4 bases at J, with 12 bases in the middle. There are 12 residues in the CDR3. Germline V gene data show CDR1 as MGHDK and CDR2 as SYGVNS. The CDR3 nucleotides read TGTGCCAGTAGCCCGGGGGTCTATGGCTACACCTTC. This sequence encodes CASSPGVYGYTF.

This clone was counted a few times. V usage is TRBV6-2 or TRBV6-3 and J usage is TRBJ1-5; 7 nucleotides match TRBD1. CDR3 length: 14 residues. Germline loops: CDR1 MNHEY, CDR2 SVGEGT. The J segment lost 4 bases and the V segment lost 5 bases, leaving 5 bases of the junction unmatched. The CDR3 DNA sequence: TGTGCCAGCAGTCGGACAGGCTCTAATCAGCCCCAGCATTTT. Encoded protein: CASSRTGSNQPQHF.

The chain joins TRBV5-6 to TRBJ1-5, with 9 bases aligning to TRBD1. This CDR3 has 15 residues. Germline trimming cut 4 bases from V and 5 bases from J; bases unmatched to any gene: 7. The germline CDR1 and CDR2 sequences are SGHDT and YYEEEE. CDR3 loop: CASSLHRDRDQPQHF. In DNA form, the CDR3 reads TGTGCCAGCAGCCTACACCGGGACAGGGATCAGCCCCAGCATTTT. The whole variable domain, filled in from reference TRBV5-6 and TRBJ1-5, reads DAGVTQSPTHLIKTRGQQVTLRCSPKSGHDTVSWYQQALGQGPQFIFQYYEEEERQRGNFPDRFSGHQFPNYSSELNVNALLLGDSALYLCASSLHRDRDQPQHFGDGTRLSIL.

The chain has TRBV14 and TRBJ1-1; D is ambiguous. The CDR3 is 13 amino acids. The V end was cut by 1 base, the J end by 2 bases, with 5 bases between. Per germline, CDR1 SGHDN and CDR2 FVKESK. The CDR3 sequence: CASSQATNTEAFF. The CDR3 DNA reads TGTGCCAGCAGCCAAGCCACTAACACTGAAGCTTTCTTT.

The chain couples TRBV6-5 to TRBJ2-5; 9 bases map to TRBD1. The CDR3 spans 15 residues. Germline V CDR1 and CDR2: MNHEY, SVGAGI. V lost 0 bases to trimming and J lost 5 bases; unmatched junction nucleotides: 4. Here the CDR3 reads CASSYSGQGVETQYF. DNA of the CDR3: TGTGCCAGCAGTTACTCGGGACAGGGTGTGGAGACCCAGTACTTC.

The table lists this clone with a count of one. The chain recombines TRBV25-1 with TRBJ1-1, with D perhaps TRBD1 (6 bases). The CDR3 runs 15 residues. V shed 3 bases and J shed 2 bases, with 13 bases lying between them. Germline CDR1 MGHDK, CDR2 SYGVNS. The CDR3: CASSDFGTINTEAFF. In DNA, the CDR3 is TGTGCCAGCAGTGATTTCGGGACAATTAACACTGAAGCTTTCTTT.

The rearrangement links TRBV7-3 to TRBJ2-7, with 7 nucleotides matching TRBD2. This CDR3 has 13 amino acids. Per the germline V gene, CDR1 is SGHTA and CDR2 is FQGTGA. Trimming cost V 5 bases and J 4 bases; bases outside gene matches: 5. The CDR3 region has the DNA TGTGCCAGCAGCCCTGACGGGGGGTACGAGCAGTACTTC. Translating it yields CASSPDGGYEQYF.

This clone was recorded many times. CDR3 sequence (DNA): TGCGCCAGCAGCCAAGTGATCGGACAGGACTATGGCTACACCTTC. Translated, it gives CASSQVIGQDYGYTF. The gene calls are TRBV4-1 and TRBJ1-2; 7 bases line up with TRBD1. Trimming removed 1 base from V and 3 bases from J; junction bases left unmatched: 5. Germline V gives CDR1 MGHRA, CDR2 YSYEKL. The CDR3 has 15 amino acids.

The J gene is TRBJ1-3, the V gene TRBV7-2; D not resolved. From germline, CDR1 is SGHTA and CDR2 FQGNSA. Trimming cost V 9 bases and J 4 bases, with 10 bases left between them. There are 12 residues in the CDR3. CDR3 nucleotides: TGTGCCAGACGGGTGTCGGGAAACACCATATATTTT. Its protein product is CARRVSGNTIYF.

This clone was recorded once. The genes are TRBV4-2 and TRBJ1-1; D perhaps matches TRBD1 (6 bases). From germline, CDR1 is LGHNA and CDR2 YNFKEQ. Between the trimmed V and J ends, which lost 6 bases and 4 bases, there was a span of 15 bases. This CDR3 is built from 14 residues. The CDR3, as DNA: TGTGCCAGCAGTCTATCAGGGGAGACCACTGAAGCTTTCTTT. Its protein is CASSLSGETTEAFF.

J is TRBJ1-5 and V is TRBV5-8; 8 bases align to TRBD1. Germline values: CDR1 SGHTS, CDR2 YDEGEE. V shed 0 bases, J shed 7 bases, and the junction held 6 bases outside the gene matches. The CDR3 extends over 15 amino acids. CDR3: CASSLGVTGVQPQHF. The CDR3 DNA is TGTGCCAGCAGCTTGGGGGTGACAGGGGTCCAGCCCCAGCATTTT.

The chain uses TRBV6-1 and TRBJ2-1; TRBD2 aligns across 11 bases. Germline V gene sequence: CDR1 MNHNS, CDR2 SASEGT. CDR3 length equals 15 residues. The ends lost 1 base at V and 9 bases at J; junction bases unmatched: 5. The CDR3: CASSEGLAGWIEQFF. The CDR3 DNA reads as TGTGCCAGCAGTGAAGGACTAGCGGGGTGGATTGAGCAGTTCTTC.

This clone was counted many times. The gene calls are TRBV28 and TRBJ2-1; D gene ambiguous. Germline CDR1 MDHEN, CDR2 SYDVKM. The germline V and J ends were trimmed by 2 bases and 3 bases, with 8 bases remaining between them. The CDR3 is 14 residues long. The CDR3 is CASSLTTDYNEQFF. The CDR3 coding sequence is TGTGCCAGCAGTTTAACCACTGACTACAATGAGCAGTTCTTC.

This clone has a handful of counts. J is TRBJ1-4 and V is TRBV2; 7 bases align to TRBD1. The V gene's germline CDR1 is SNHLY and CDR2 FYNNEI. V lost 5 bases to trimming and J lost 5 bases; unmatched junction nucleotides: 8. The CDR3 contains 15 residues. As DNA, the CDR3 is TGTGCCAGCAGTACCGACAGGGCCCCCAATGAAAAACTGTTTTTT. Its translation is CASSTDRAPNEKLFF.

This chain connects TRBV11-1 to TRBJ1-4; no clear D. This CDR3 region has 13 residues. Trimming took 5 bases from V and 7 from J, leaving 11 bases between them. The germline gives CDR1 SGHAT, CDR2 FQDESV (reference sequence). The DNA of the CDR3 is TGTGCCAGCAGCCAGCAAGCGGGTGAAAAACTGTTTTTT. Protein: CASSQQAGEKLFF. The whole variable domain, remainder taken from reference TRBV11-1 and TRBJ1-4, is EAEVAQSPRYKITEKSQAVAFWCDPISGHATLYWYRQILGQGPELLVQFQDESVVDDSQLPKDRFSAERLKGVDSTLKIQPAELGDSAMYLCASSQQAGEKLFFGSGTQLSVL.

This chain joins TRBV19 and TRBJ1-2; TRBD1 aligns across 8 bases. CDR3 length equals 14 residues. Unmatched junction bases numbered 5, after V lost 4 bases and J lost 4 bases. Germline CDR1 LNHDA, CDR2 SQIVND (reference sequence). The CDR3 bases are TGTGCCAGTAGTAACCAGGGGGCGCGCTATGGCTACACCTTC. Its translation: CASSNQGARYGYTF.

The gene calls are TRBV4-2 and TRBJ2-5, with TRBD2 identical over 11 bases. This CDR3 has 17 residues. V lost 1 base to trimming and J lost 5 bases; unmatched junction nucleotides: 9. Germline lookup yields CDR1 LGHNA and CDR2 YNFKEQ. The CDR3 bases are TGTGCCAGCAGCCAAGGCCCTAGCGGGGGGATAGGTGAGACCCAGTACTTC. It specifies CASSQGPSGGIGETQYF.

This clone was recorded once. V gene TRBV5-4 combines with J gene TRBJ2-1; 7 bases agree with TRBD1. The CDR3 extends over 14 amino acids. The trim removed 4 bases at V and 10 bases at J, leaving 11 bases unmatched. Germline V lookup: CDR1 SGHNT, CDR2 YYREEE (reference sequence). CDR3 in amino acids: CASSPGYRGNEQFF. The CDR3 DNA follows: TGTGCCAGCAGCCCCGGTTACAGGGGAAACGAGCAGTTCTTC.

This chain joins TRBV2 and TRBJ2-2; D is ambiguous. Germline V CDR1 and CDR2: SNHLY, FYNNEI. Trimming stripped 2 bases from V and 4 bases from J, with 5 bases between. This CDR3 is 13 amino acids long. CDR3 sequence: CASSEQVTGELFF. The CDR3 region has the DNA TGTGCCAGCAGTGAACAGGTCACCGGGGAGCTGTTTTTT.